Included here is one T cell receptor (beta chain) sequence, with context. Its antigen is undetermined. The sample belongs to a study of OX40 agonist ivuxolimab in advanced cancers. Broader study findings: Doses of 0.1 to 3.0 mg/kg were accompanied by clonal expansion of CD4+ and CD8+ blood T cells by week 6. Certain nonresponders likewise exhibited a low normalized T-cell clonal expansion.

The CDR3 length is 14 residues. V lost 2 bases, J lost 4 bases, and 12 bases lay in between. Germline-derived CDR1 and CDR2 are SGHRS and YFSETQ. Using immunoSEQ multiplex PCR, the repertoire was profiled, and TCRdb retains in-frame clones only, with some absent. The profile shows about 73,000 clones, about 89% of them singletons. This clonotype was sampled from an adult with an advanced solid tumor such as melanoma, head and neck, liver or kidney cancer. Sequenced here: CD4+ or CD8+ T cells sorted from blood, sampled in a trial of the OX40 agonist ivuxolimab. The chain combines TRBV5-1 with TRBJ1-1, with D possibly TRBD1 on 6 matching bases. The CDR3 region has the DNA TGCGCCAGCAGCTTCAAGGGGGAGGGCACTGAAGCTTTCTTT. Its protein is CASSFKGEGTEAFF.